This TCR beta chain came from a study of blood T cell repertoires in COVID-19. In the study overall: Both acute and convalescent COVID-19 samples were obtained from the United States, Italy and Spain. PBMCs, B-cell-depleted T cells, or T cells were the source of the cDNA or gDNA that made up the material.

Per the authors' pipeline: Researchers report that nucleated cell counts were estimated from reference gene primer amplification. The protocol was immunoSEQ multiplex PCR, while the TCRdb copy is restricted to in-frame clones and leaves out a portion. Clone size and V and J calls were adopted from that table, with D and trimming inferred from the DNA. The sample lists about 220,000 clones; approximately 86% were seen once. This CDR3 has 14 amino acids. V gave up 4 bases and J gave up 0 bases; unmatched junction bases: 0. The germline V gene has CDR1 LNHDA and CDR2 SQIVND (reference sequence). The J gene is TRBJ2-3, the V gene TRBV19, with TRBD2 matching 8 bases. The sample taken for sequencing was peripheral blood. The clonotype was recovered from a woman of 80 years or more with acute or convalescent COVID-19. In DNA, the CDR3 is TGTGCCAGTAGTAAGCGGGGGAGCACAGATACGCAGTATTTT. This gives the protein CASSKRGSTDTQYF.